Below are 28 T cell receptor beta chains sequenced from a single sample in a study of lymphopenia after photon versus proton radiotherapy. Clones were read by immunoSEQ multiplex PCR, and TCRdb kept only the in-frame ones, dropping some. The table lists nearly 7,500 clones, approximately 93% of them singletons, with roughly 1.6% in the top ten. This specimen consisted of peripheral blood, obtained from a patient treated with photon-based radiotherapy. Receptors were obtained from a woman between 50 and 59 years old with cholangiocarcinoma.

The rearrangement uses TRBV5-1 and TRBJ1-1, with 10 nucleotides matching TRBD1. J was trimmed by 3 bases and V by 4 bases; bases with no gene match: 9. The CDR3 runs 16 residues. Per germline, CDR1 SGHRS and CDR2 YFSETQ. The chain's CDR3 is CASSDGTTGGHTEAFF. In nucleotides, the CDR3 is TGCGCCAGCAGCGACGGGACGACAGGGGGCCACACTGAAGCTTTCTTT.

This chain connects TRBV27 to TRBJ1-4; a possible D gene is TRBD1 (6 bases). From germline, CDR1 is MNHEY and CDR2 SMNVEV (reference sequence). The CDR3 is 15 residues long. V was trimmed by 4 bases and J by 5 bases, leaving 14 bases between them. The CDR3 loop reads CASSSTTGGNEKLFF. The CDR3 nucleotides read TGTGCCAGCAGTTCTACGACAGGTGGAAATGAAAAACTGTTTTTT.

The chain joins TRBV11-2 to TRBJ2-2; 9 bases fit TRBD1. After removal of 5 bases from V and 4 bases from J, the junction contained 8 bases not matched to a gene. CDR3 length: 16 residues. Germline V gene data show CDR1 as SGHAT and CDR2 as FQNNGV. Here the CDR3 reads CASSLEQGARTGELFF. The CDR3 coding sequence is TGTGCCAGCAGCCTTGAACAGGGGGCTCGCACCGGGGAGCTGTTTTTT.

This clone was seen a single time. The chain employs TRBV7-9 and TRBJ1-1; D remains unclear. The V and J ends lost 2 bases and 5 bases respectively, with 12 bases between them. Germline V gene data show CDR1 as SEHNR and CDR2 as FQNEAQ (reference sequence). This CDR3 spans 14 amino acids. The CDR3 sequence: CASSLQDLKTEAFF. The CDR3 nucleotides read TGTGCCAGCAGCTTACAGGATCTAAAAACTGAAGCTTTCTTT.

V and J are TRBV9 and TRBJ2-3; TRBD1 might be the D (5 bases). The V end lost 0 bases, the J end lost 7 bases, and 12 bases lay between the germline ends. Germline V gene sequence: CDR1 SGDLS, CDR2 YYNGEE. The CDR3 consists of 14 residues. This CDR3 is CASSVDKDTNTQYF. The CDR3 bases are TGTGCCAGCAGCGTAGATAAGGACACTAATACGCAGTATTTT.

This clone was seen only once. This chain connects TRBV7-2 to TRBJ1-5, with 10 bases matching TRBD1. The CDR3 has 15 amino acids. The V gene end was trimmed by 5 bases and the J gene end by 1 base; junction bases not matched to a gene: 2. Germline V gene data show CDR1 as SGHTA and CDR2 as FQGNSA. The CDR3 DNA follows: TGTGCCAGCAGCCCGGGACAGGGGAGCAATCAGCCCCAGCATTTT. Translated, it gives CASSPGQGSNQPQHF. Full variable domain (missing parts from reference TRBV7-2 and TRBJ1-5): GAGVSQSPSNKVTEKGKDVELRCDPISGHTALYWYRQSLGQGLEFLIYFQGNSAPDKSGLPSDRFSAERTGGSVSTLTIQRTQQEDSAVYLCASSPGQGSNQPQHFGDGTRLSIL.

This rearrangement joins TRBV7-2 to TRBJ1-2, with 11 bases aligning to TRBD1. CDR1 SGHTA and CDR2 FQGNSA come from the germline V gene. The CDR3 length is 16 residues. The junction had 10 bases not matched to a gene; V was cut back by 5 bases and J by 5 bases. DNA for the CDR3: TGTGCCAGCAGCCCCCGTTTCGGACAGGGGGCGTATGGCTACACCTTC. Its protein is CASSPRFGQGAYGYTF.

The genes are TRBV5-4 and TRBJ2-3, with D possibly being TRBD2 (5 bases). The CDR3 is 14 residues long. Germline CDR1 is SGHNT and CDR2 is YYREEE (reference sequence). The V gene lost 4 bases and the J gene lost 8 bases, with 17 bases spanning the gap. CDR3 sequence reads: CASSGRGLGSTQYF. The CDR3 DNA is TGTGCCAGCAGCGGACGAGGACTGGGGAGTACGCAGTATTTT. The whole variable domain, filled in from reference TRBV5-4 and TRBJ2-3, reads ETGVTQSPTHLIKTRGQQVTLRCSSQSGHNTVSWYQQALGQGPQFIFQYYREEENGRGNFPPRFSGLQFPNYSSELNVNALELDDSALYLCASSGRGLGSTQYFGPGTRLTVL.

V and J are TRBV7-2 and TRBJ1-2, with a weak D call TRBD1 (5 bases). Trimming shortened V by 4 bases and J by 9 bases, and 12 bases separated the two germline ends. Germline V gives CDR1 SGHTA, CDR2 FQGNSA. This CDR3 has 12 residues. CDR3 nucleotide sequence: TGTGCCAGCAGCTCAAAAAGGGGCAGCTACACCTTC. Its translation: CASSSKRGSYTF.

This chain joins TRBV4-1 and TRBJ2-7, with a tentative D call TRBD1 (6 bases). Germline-derived CDR1 and CDR2 are MGHRA and YSYEKL. This CDR3 is 17 amino acids long. V shed 4 bases and J shed 5 bases, with 24 bases lying between them. CDR3 coding DNA: TGCGCCAGCAGCCCCGGGGATAGGGCAGGGGAATTCCACGAGCAGTACTTC. Translating gives CASSPGDRAGEFHEQYF.

The rearrangement links TRBV6-1 to TRBJ1-1, with 8 bases that match TRBD1. V lost 6 bases and J lost 3; bases outside the gene matches: 6. Germline V gene lookup returns CDR1 MNHNS and CDR2 SASEGT. The CDR3 loop spans 14 amino acids. The CDR3 loop reads CASRWTGRDTEAFF. Written as DNA, the CDR3 is TGTGCCAGCAGATGGACAGGGAGGGACACTGAAGCTTTCTTT.

This chain uses TRBV5-6 with TRBJ2-7, with D hard to call. Germline CDR1 is SGHDT and CDR2 is YYEEEE. Trimming left V 3 bases short and J 0 bases short, with 4 bases between. The CDR3 has 12 amino acids. CDR3 coding DNA: TGTGCCAGCAGCTATATCTCCTACGAGCAGTACTTC. This gives the protein CASSYISYEQYF.

The rearrangement uses TRBV5-4 and TRBJ1-1, with D perhaps TRBD1 (5 bases). CDR1 and CDR2 (germline): SGHNT, YYREEE (reference sequence). The germline V and J ends were trimmed by 3 bases and 8 bases, with 11 bases remaining between them. The CDR3 runs to 12 residues. CDR3 in DNA: TGTGCCAGCAGCTCCGGGGCAGGAGAAGCTTTCTTT. Amino acid sequence: CASSSGAGEAFF.

This chain joins TRBV5-1 and TRBJ1-5, with D maybe TRBD1 (6 bases). This CDR3 has 15 amino acids. The germline gives CDR1 SGHRS, CDR2 YFSETQ. The V end lost 4 bases, the J end lost 7 bases, and 18 bases lay between the germline ends. This chain's CDR3 is CASSRYSGGGQPQHF. In DNA, the CDR3 is TGCGCCAGCAGCAGGTATTCGGGGGGCGGCCAGCCCCAGCATTTT.

This chain joins TRBV10-3 and TRBJ1-3, with D uncertain. This CDR3 contains 15 residues. In germline, CDR1 is ENHRY, CDR2 SYGVKD. V was clipped by 3 bases and J by 0 bases, with 9 bases between them. CDR3 region: CAISDSTISGNTIYF. In nucleotides, the CDR3 is TGTGCCATCAGTGACAGTACTATCTCTGGAAACACCATATATTTT.

The chain carries TRBV5-1 and TRBJ1-2; no definite D call. Germline V gene lookup returns CDR1 SGHRS and CDR2 YFSETQ. Trimming cost V 3 bases and J 5 bases, with 8 bases left between them. This CDR3 comprises 12 residues. In DNA form, the CDR3 reads TGCGCCAGCAGCTCGGGAGTTTATGGCTACACCTTC. Amino acids: CASSSGVYGYTF.

The rearrangement uses TRBV5-1 and TRBJ2-7; D could derive from TRBD1 or TRBD2 (5 bases each). Germline V gene lookup returns CDR1 SGHRS and CDR2 YFSETQ. V was trimmed by 2 bases and J by 5 bases, leaving 17 bases between them. This CDR3 has 15 residues. The DNA for the CDR3 is TGCGCCAGCAGCTTTGGGGGTACTTCGGACAACGAGCAGTACTTC. This translates into CASSFGGTSDNEQYF.

The chain joins TRBV2 to TRBJ2-1; the D gene could be TRBD1 or TRBD2 (5 bases each). Per germline, CDR1 SNHLY and CDR2 FYNNEI. Trimming shortened V by 1 base and J by 3 bases, and 19 bases separated the two germline ends. The CDR3 is 18 amino acids. CDR3 bases: TGTGCCAGCAGTGAAGAGGGGCGGGTAATAGCTCGCTACAATGAGCAGTTCTTC. Amino acid sequence: CASSEEGRVIARYNEQFF.

CDR3 DNA: TGTGCCAGCAGTACCCAGCGGACCGCTAACTATGGCTACACCTTC. Translating it yields CASSTQRTANYGYTF. The gene calls are TRBV6-1 and TRBJ1-2; D remains unclear. Trimming pared 5 bases from V and 0 bases from J, leaving 13 bases between. The CDR3 covers 15 residues. Germline V gene sequence: CDR1 MNHNS, CDR2 SASEGT.

The genes are TRBV6-4 and TRBJ1-2; 11 bases agree with TRBD1. V trimming: 6 bases; J trimming: 4 bases; junction bases outside the gene matches: 13. Germline CDR1 is MRHNA and CDR2 is SNTAGT. The CDR3 is 17 amino acids. Written as DNA, the CDR3 is TGTGCCAGCAGCCCCTGGACAGGGGGCGCAGGAGGCTATGGCTACACCTTC. The encoded protein is CASSPWTGGAGGYGYTF.

The chain combines TRBV7-2 with TRBJ1-2, with 9 bases fitting TRBD1. Unmatched junction bases numbered 3, after V lost 1 base and J lost 3 bases. The CDR3 extends over 15 amino acids. Looked up from germline, CDR1 is SGHTA and CDR2 is FQGNSA. Here the CDR3 reads CASSLDRGQDYGYTF. In nucleotides, the CDR3 is TGTGCCAGCAGCTTAGACAGGGGGCAAGACTATGGCTACACCTTC. Drawing the rest from reference TRBV7-2 and TRBJ1-2, the complete variable domain is GAGVSQSPSNKVTEKGKDVELRCDPISGHTALYWYRQSLGQGLEFLIYFQGNSAPDKSGLPSDRFSAERTGGSVSTLTIQRTQQEDSAVYLCASSLDRGQDYGYTFGSGTRLTVV.

The rearrangement uses TRBV2 and TRBJ1-1; D possibly corresponds to TRBD1 (5 bases). Germline V lookup: CDR1 SNHLY, CDR2 FYNNEI. V dropped 6 bases and J dropped 0 bases, with 20 bases sitting between them. The CDR3 has 17 residues. The CDR3 nucleotides are TGTGCCAGCAGAGACCCGGCGGGGGGACGCATGAACACTGAAGCTTTCTTT. It codes for CASRDPAGGRMNTEAFF.

The V gene is TRBV6-1, the J gene TRBJ1-1; D gene ambiguous. V was pared by 8 bases and J by 0 bases, with 10 bases between. CDR1 is MNHNS and CDR2 is SASEGT in the germline V gene. The CDR3 length is 13 residues. CDR3 DNA sequence: TGTGCCAGCTTTAGGACCGTGAACACTGAAGCTTTCTTT. It encodes CASFRTVNTEAFF.

The chain carries TRBV14 and TRBJ2-1; 7 bases match TRBD1. Germline V gene lookup returns CDR1 SGHDN and CDR2 FVKESK. This CDR3 spans 13 amino acids. The trim removed 1 base at V and 14 bases at J, leaving 8 bases unmatched. CDR3 region: CASSQAPGTEEFF. In nucleotides, the CDR3 is TGTGCCAGCAGCCAAGCGCCCGGGACAGAGGAGTTCTTC.

This clone was seen only once. This chain links TRBV6-6 with TRBJ1-2; 9 bases match TRBD1. Germline V CDR1 and CDR2: MNHNY, SVGAGI (reference sequence). Germline trimming cut 4 bases from V and 11 bases from J; bases unmatched to any gene: 17. The CDR3 covers 16 residues. As DNA, the CDR3 is TGTGCCAGCAGTTCCGAGATACAGACCACAGGGGGCAAGTACACCTTC. This translates into CASSSEIQTTGGKYTF.

The V call is TRBV6-5, the J call TRBJ2-2; no reliable D call. CDR1 is MNHEY, CDR2 SVGAGI, per germline. The V end lost 6 bases, the J end lost 4 bases, and 9 bases lay between the germline ends. The CDR3 spans 13 residues. CDR3 sequence (DNA): TGTGCCAGCAGACGGACGGGCACCGGGGAGCTGTTTTTT. This gives the protein CASRRTGTGELFF.

The V gene is TRBV18, the J gene TRBJ2-5; no definite D call. The CDR3 runs to 16 residues. Germline assignment: CDR1 KGHSH and CDR2 LQKENI. The V end was cut by 1 base, the J end by 2 bases, with 14 bases between. The CDR3 DNA sequence: TGTGCCAGCTCACCACGGGTCGCTGGGCATCAAGAGACCCAGTACTTC. Its protein is CASSPRVAGHQETQYF.

The rearrangement joins TRBV4-3 to TRBJ2-1, with 10 positions matching TRBD2. The CDR3 contains 16 residues. The trim removed 1 base at V and 5 bases at J, leaving 5 bases unmatched. Germline assignment: CDR1 LGHNA and CDR2 YSLEER. DNA of the CDR3: TGCGCCAGCAGCCAAGGTTCAGCGGGGGGGAACAATGAGCAGTTCTTC. Encoded protein: CASSQGSAGGNNEQFF.